One sample yielded the 19 T cell receptor beta chains listed below, sequenced in a study of beta chain features in type 1 diabetes. The study reverse transcribed the entire isolated RNA, so it sequenced expressed TCRB transcripts. Clones were sequenced by immunoSEQ multiplex PCR, and TCRdb holds only the in-frame ones, with some missing. The sample lists under 300,000 clones; 25% to 35% were seen once. Source material: central memory CD4+ T cells from blood. The receptors originated from a man aged 25-45 years in good health.

The rearrangement joins TRBV7-6 to TRBJ2-6, with D unresolved. The CDR3 totals 17 residues. Germline CDR1 is SGHVS and CDR2 is FNYEAQ. V lost 1 base and J lost 1, with 11 bases in between. The CDR3 DNA is TGTGCCAGCAGCTTAGGGTGGCTCAAATCTGGGGCCAACGTCCTGACTTTC. Amino acids: CASSLGWLKSGANVLTF.

This clone was detected a few times. This rearrangement joins TRBV18 to TRBJ2-1; the D is unclear. V gave up 2 bases and J gave up 2 bases, with 4 bases separating them. This CDR3 region has 13 residues. From germline, CDR1 is KGHSH and CDR2 LQKENI. The chain's CDR3 is CASSPDPYNEQFF. The CDR3 DNA reads as TGTGCCAGCTCACCAGACCCCTACAATGAGCAGTTCTTC.

The sample holds a few counts of this clone. The rearrangement uses TRBV7-9 and TRBJ1-1, with TRBD1 matching over 8 bases. The germline gives CDR1 SEHNR, CDR2 FQNEAQ (reference sequence). Trimming at V came to 2 bases and at J to 1 base, leaving 0 bases not matched to a gene. CDR3 length: 14 amino acids. In nucleotides, the CDR3 is TGTGCCAGCAGCTTACAGGGGGCGAACACTGAAGCTTTCTTT. Residues: CASSLQGANTEAFF.

The chain couples TRBV29-1 to TRBJ2-7; a possible D gene is TRBD1 (5 bases). The CDR3 extends over 12 amino acids. Germline-derived CDR1 and CDR2 are SQVTM and ANQGSEA. V lost 4 bases and J lost 2, with 9 bases in between. The CDR3 sequence: CSVGGSTYEQYF. CDR3 nucleotide sequence: TGCAGCGTTGGGGGCAGCACCTACGAGCAGTACTTC.

This clone was detected only a few times. The same CDR3 arises from other DNA sequences in this sample as well. The chain employs TRBV12-5 and TRBJ2-1; D is unresolved. The CDR3 is made up of 13 amino acids. V dropped 4 bases and J dropped 4 bases, with 8 bases sitting between them. Germline lookup yields CDR1 LGHNT and CDR2 FRNRAP. CDR3 DNA sequence: TGTGCTAGTGGTTCCGATTCTTACAATGAGCAGTTCTTC. Its protein is CASGSDSYNEQFF.

This clone was picked up a small number of times. The chain joins TRBV7-6 to TRBJ2-7, with TRBD1 matching over 7 bases. The CDR3 runs 16 residues. Trimming at V came to 5 bases and at J to 6 bases, leaving 16 bases not matched to a gene. Germline V CDR1 and CDR2: SGHVS, FNYEAQ. The CDR3 DNA follows: TGTGCCAGCAGCCTAGGAACGGCCCGAGGGGGCCTCGAGCAGTACTTC. Protein sequence: CASSLGTARGGLEQYF.

The J gene is TRBJ2-1, the V gene TRBV7-7; D possibly corresponds to TRBD1 (6 bases). CDR3 length equals 15 residues. V was shortened by 5 bases and J by 0 bases, with 11 bases between the two germline ends. Germline V gene lookup returns CDR1 SSHAT and CDR2 FNYEAQ (reference sequence). The chain's CDR3 is CASSQDSSSYNEQFF. The DNA for the CDR3 is TGTGCCAGCAGCCAGGACAGTAGCTCCTACAATGAGCAGTTCTTC. The full variable domain, its missing parts supplied by reference TRBV7-7 and TRBJ2-1, is GAGVSQSPRYKVTKRGQDVTLRCDPISSHATLYWYQQALGQGPEFLTYFNYEAQPDKSGLPSDRFSAERPEGSISTLTIQRTEQRDSAMYRCASSQDSSSYNEQFFGPGTRLTVL.

This clone was counted between two and nine times. V usage is TRBV30 and J usage is TRBJ1-1; possibly TRBD1 for D (5 bases). The CDR3 contains 14 residues. The V gene lost 3 bases and the J gene lost 0 bases, with 11 bases spanning the gap. Per the germline V gene, CDR1 is GTSNPN and CDR2 is SVGIG (reference sequence). The CDR3 reads CAWRRQGMNTEAFF. DNA of the CDR3: TGTGCCTGGAGAAGGCAGGGAATGAACACTGAAGCTTTCTTT.

The V gene is TRBV4-3, the J gene TRBJ2-7; 9 nucleotides agree with TRBD1. Germline CDR1 LGHNA, CDR2 YSLEER. The CDR3 consists of 16 residues. Germline trimming cut 0 bases from V and 4 bases from J; bases unmatched to any gene: 7. The CDR3 here is CASSQEPGQGGYEQYF. The CDR3 DNA reads as TGCGCCAGCAGCCAAGAACCGGGACAGGGAGGGTACGAGCAGTACTTC.

This clone was seen a few times. The gene calls are TRBV5-6 and TRBJ1-4, with D maybe TRBD1 (5 bases). Deletions cut 4 bases from V and 4 bases from J, with 17 bases between. Germline values: CDR1 SGHDT, CDR2 YYEEEE. CDR3 length: 16 amino acids. CDR3 sequence reads: CASSPPGANYNEKLFF. The CDR3 DNA is TGTGCCAGCAGCCCCCCCGGGGCCAATTATAATGAAAAACTGTTTTTT.

The gene calls are TRBV7-2 and TRBJ2-4; D tentatively reads TRBD1 or TRBD2 (5 bases each). Per germline, CDR1 SGHTA and CDR2 FQGNSA. Trimming cost V 2 bases and J 3 bases, with 14 bases left between them. The CDR3 extends over 16 amino acids. The CDR3 is CASSLSLGVSKNIQYF. In nucleotides, the CDR3 is TGTGCCAGCAGCTTATCCCTGGGGGTGAGCAAAAACATTCAGTACTTC. Together with reference TRBV7-2 and TRBJ2-4, the CDR3 gives the full variable domain: GAGVSQSPSNKVTEKGKDVELRCDPISGHTALYWYRQSLGQGLEFLIYFQGNSAPDKSGLPSDRFSAERTGGSVSTLTIQRTQQEDSAVYLCASSLSLGVSKNIQYFGAGTRLSVL.

This chain joins TRBV16 and TRBJ2-7; D not resolved. V lost 0 bases and J lost 4, with 7 bases in between. The CDR3 extends over 13 amino acids. Looked up from germline, CDR1 is KGHSY and CDR2 is FQNENV. As DNA, the CDR3 is TGTGCCAGCAGCCAATCGAAGGATTACGAGCAGTACTTC. Amino acid sequence: CASSQSKDYEQYF.

This sequence joins TRBV13 and TRBJ2-5, with 10 bases lining up with TRBD2. V shed 0 bases and J 2 bases; nucleotides not matched to a gene: 3. Per the germline V gene, CDR1 is PRHDT and CDR2 is FYEKMQ (reference sequence). The CDR3 spans 16 residues. The CDR3 nucleotides read TGTGCCAGCAGCTTAGGACTAGCGGGGTCACAAGAGACCCAGTACTTC. Amino acids: CASSLGLAGSQETQYF.

The chain recombines TRBV9 with TRBJ2-5; 7 bases match TRBD2. CDR1 is SGDLS, CDR2 YYNGEE, per germline. V was pared by 3 bases and J by 0 bases, with 8 bases of the junction left unmatched. This CDR3 region has 16 residues. Here the CDR3 DNA reads TGTGCCAGCAGCGCGGCGGGAGCTTGGTACCAAGAGACCCAGTACTTC. It yields the protein CASSAAGAWYQETQYF.

This chain uses TRBV27 with TRBJ2-5; D may be TRBD1 or TRBD2 (5 bases each). Germline V gene sequence: CDR1 MNHEY, CDR2 SMNVEV (reference sequence). V was trimmed by 6 bases and J by 2 bases, leaving 16 bases between them. CDR3 size: 15 residues. CDR3 residues: CASRGEQAAQETQYF. CDR3 DNA: TGTGCCAGCAGGGGGGAGCAGGCTGCACAAGAGACCCAGTACTTC.

The chain carries TRBV9 and TRBJ2-1, with D possibly TRBD1 on 6 matching bases. The CDR3 is 15 amino acids. V lost 3 bases, J lost 2 bases, and 12 bases lay in between. Germline assignment: CDR1 SGDLS and CDR2 YYNGEE. The CDR3 coding sequence is TGTGCCAGCAGCGCACACAGGGAAACCTACAATGAGCAGTTCTTC. Amino acid sequence: CASSAHRETYNEQFF.

In its sample, this clone was seen a few times. The chain combines TRBV5-1 with TRBJ2-3; 14 bases are shared with TRBD2. The CDR3 covers 16 residues. CDR1 is SGHRS, CDR2 YFSETQ, per germline. Losses at the gene ends were 4 bases for V and 4 bases for J; bases not matched to a gene: 5. The CDR3 sequence: CASSTGTSGGADTQYF. Here the CDR3 DNA reads TGCGCCAGCAGCACAGGGACTAGCGGGGGCGCAGATACGCAGTATTTT.

This rearrangement joins TRBV19 to TRBJ2-7, with TRBD2 identical over 7 bases. This CDR3 is built from 16 residues. The junction had 13 bases not matched to a gene; V was cut back by 6 bases and J by 2 bases. Germline CDR1 and CDR2: LNHDA and SQIVND (reference sequence). The CDR3 nucleotides are TGTGCCAGTAGCAACGAGAGGGCTAGCGGAGCCTACGAGCAGTACTTC. Its translation is CASSNERASGAYEQYF.

This clone showed up just a few times. The gene calls are TRBV29-1 and TRBJ2-2; D remains ambiguous. The ends were cut back, 6 bases at V and 3 bases at J, with 14 bases in the middle. The CDR3 contains 14 residues. Germline values: CDR1 SQVTM, CDR2 ANQGSEA. The CDR3 nucleotides are TGCAGCGTGCCGGCCTCTACCCACACCGGGGAGCTGTTTTTT. Translation: CSVPASTHTGELFF.